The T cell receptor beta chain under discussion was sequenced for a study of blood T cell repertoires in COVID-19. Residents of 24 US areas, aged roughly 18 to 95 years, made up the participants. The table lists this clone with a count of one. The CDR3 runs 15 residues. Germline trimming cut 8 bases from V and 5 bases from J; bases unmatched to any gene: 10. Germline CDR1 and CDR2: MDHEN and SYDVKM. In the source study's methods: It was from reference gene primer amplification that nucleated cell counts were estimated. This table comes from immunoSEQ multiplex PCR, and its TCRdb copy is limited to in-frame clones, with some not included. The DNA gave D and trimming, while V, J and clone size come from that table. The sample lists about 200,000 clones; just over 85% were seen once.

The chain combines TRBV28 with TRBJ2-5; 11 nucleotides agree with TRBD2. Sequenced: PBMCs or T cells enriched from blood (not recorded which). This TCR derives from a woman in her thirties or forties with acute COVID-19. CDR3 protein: CASGLAGGRLETQYF. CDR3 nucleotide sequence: TGTGCCAGCGGATTAGCGGGAGGGAGATTGGAGACCCAGTACTTC.